This TCR beta chain was profiled in a study of T-cell reconstitution after alpha-beta-depleted transplantation in children. Study-wide results and limits: Reported findings indicate that, about two months after transplant, alpha-beta T cells came from several hundred expanded clones, which were derived from non-depleted graft cells. Surviving recipient cells, namely T cells and thymic progenitors, were the source of high day-60 TCRbeta diversity in some patients.

Unique molecular identifiers were built into the TCRbeta library. TCRdb reprocessed the PCR reads with MiXCR, giving one entry per CDR3 protein. This table has fewer than 1 million distinct CDR3 sequences, around 15% appearing once. In the case of this clonotype: The target antigen is unknown.

The ends were cut back, 4 bases at V and 4 bases at J, with 11 bases in the middle. Germline V gene data show CDR1 as SGHRS and CDR2 as YFSETQ. This CDR3 region has 13 residues. This chain uses TRBV5-1 with TRBJ1-2; possible D gene TRBD1, 5 bases. Here the sequenced sample was PBMCs, mostly from graft donor cells, taken 360 days after TCRalphabeta/CD19-depleted stem cell transplant. This clonotype was sampled from a male patient between 5 and 17 years old who had a stem cell transplant for acute lymphoblastic leukemia, so the T cells may come from the graft donor. The CDR3 nucleotides read TGCGCCAGCAGCGCCAGGGCTGTCTATGGCTACACCTTC. It is translated as CASSARAVYGYTF.